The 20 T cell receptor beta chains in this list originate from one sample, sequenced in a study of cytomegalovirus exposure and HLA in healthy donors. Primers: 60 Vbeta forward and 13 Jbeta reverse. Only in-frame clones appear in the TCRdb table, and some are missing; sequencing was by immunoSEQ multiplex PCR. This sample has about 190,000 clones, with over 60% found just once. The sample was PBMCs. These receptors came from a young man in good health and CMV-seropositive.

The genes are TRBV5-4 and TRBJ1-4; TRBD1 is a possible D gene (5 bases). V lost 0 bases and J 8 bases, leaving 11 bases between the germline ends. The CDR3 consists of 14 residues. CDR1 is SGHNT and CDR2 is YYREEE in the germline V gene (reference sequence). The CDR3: CASSLGGGSEKLFF. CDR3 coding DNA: TGTGCCAGCAGCTTGGGGGGCGGCAGCGAAAAACTGTTTTTT. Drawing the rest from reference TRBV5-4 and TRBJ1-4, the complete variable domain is ETGVTQSPTHLIKTRGQQVTLRCSSQSGHNTVSWYQQALGQGPQFIFQYYREEENGRGNFPPRFSGLQFPNYSSELNVNALELDDSALYLCASSLGGGSEKLFFGSGTQLSVL.

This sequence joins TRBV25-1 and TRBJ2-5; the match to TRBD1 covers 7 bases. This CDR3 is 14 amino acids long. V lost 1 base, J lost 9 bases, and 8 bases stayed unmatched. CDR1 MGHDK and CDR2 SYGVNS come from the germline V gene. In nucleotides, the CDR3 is TGTGCCAGCAGTGAATTTAACAGGGGAAGTTCCCAGTACTTC. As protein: CASSEFNRGSSQYF.

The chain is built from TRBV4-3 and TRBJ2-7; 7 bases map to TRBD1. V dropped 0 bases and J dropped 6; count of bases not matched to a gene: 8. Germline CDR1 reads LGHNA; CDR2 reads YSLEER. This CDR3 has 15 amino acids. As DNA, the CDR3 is TGCGCCAGCAGCCAAGATACAGGGGAAAGTATCGAGCAGTACTTC. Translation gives CASSQDTGESIEQYF.

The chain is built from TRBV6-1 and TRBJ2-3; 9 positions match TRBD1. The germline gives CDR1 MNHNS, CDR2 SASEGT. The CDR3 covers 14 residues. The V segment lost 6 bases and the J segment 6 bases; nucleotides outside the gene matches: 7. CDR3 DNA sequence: TGTGCCAGCAGGCCAACAGGGGGCTGGGATACGCAGTATTTT. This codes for CASRPTGGWDTQYF.

This CDR3 reads CASSQLRSNEQFF. The CDR3 bases are TGTGCCAGCAGCCAATTACGGAGCAATGAGCAGTTCTTC. The rearrangement joins TRBV16 to TRBJ2-1; D is undetermined. Trimming took off 1 base at V and 6 bases at J, with 7 bases between the two ends. Germline CDR1 is KGHSY and CDR2 is FQNENV. The CDR3 has 13 residues.

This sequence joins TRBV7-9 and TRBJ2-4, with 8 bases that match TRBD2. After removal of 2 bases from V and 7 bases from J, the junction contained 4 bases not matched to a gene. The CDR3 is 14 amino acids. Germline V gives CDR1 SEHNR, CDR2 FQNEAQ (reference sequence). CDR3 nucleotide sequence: TGTGCCAGCAGCTTACTCGCGGGAGGCAACATTCAGTACTTC. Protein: CASSLLAGGNIQYF.

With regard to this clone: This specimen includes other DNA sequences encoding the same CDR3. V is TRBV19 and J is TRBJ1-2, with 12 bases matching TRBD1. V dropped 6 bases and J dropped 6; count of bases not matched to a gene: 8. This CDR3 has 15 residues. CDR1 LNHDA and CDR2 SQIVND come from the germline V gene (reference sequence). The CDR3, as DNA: TGTGCCAGTAGGCCGGGACAGGGGGCGATCCATGGCTACACCTTC. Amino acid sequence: CASRPGQGAIHGYTF.

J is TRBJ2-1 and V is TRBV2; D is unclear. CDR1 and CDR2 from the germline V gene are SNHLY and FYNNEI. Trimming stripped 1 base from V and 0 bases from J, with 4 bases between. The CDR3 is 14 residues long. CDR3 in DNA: TGTGCCAGCAGTGAAGACAGCTCCTACAATGAGCAGTTCTTC. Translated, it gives CASSEDSSYNEQFF.

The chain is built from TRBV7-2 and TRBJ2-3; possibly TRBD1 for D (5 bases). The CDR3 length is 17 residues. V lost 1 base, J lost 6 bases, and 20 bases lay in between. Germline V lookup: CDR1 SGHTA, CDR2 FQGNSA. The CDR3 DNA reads TGTGCCAGCAGCTTAGAGTTGCCAGGGTGGGGCTCGGATACGCAGTATTTT. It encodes CASSLELPGWGSDTQYF. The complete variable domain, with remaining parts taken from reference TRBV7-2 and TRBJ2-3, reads GAGVSQSPSNKVTEKGKDVELRCDPISGHTALYWYRQSLGQGLEFLIYFQGNSAPDKSGLPSDRFSAERTGGSVSTLTIQRTQQEDSAVYLCASSLELPGWGSDTQYFGPGTRLTVL.

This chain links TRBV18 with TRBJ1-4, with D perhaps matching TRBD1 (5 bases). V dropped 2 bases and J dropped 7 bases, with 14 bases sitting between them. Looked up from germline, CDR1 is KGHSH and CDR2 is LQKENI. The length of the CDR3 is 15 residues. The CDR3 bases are TGTGCCAGCTCACCAATATCCAGGGTGGGTGAAAAACTGTTTTTT. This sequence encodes CASSPISRVGEKLFF.

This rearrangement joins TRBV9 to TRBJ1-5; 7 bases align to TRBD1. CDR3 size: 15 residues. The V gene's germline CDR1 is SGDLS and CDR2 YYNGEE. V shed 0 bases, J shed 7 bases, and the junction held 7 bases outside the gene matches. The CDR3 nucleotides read TGTGCCAGCAGCGTAGGTGAGGGGGCATGGCAGCCCCAGCATTTT. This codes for CASSVGEGAWQPQHF.

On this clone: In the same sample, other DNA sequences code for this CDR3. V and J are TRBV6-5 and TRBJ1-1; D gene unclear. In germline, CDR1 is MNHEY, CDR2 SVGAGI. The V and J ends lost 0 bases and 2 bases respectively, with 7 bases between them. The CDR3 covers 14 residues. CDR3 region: CASSYSGGNTEAFF. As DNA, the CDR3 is TGTGCCAGCAGTTACTCGGGAGGAAACACTGAAGCTTTCTTT.

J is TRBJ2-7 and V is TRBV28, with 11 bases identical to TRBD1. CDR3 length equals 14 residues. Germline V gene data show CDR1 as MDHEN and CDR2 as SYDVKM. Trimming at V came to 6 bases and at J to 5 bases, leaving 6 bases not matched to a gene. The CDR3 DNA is TGTGCCAGCAGCTCCGGGACAGGGGGTAACGAGCAGTACTTC. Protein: CASSSGTGGNEQYF.

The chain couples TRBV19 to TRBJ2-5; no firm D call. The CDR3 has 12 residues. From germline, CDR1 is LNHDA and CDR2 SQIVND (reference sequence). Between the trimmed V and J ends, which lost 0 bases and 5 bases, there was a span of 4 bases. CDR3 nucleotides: TGTGCCAGTAGTATAGATATGGAGACCCAGTACTTC. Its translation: CASSIDMETQYF.

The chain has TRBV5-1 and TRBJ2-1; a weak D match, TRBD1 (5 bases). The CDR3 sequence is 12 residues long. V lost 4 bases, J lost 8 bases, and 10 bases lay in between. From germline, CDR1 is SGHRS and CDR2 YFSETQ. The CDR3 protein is CASSLGADEQFF. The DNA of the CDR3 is TGCGCCAGCAGCCTTGGGGCGGATGAGCAGTTCTTC.

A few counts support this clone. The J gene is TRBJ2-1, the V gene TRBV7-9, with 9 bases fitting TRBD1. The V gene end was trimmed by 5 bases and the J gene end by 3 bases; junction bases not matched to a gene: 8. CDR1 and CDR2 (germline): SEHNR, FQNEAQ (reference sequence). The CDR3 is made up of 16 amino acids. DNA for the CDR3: TGTGCCAGCAGCCCTACCGGACAGGGGATCTACAATGAGCAGTTCTTC. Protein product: CASSPTGQGIYNEQFF.

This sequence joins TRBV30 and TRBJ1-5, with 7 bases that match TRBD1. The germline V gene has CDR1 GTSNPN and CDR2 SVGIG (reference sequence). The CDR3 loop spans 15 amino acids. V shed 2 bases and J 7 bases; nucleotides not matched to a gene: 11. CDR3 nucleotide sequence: TGTGCCTGGAGTCCGACAGGGAAGGAGCGCCAGCCCCAGCATTTT. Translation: CAWSPTGKERQPQHF.

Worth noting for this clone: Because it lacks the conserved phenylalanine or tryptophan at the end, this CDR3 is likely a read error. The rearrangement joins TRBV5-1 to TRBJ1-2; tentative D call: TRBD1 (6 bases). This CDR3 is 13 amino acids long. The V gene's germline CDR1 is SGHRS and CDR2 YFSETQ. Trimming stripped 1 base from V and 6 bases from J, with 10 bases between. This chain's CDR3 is CASSLQGSDGYTL. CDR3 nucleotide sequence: TGCGCCAGCAGCTTGCAGGGGTCCGATGGCTACACCCTC.

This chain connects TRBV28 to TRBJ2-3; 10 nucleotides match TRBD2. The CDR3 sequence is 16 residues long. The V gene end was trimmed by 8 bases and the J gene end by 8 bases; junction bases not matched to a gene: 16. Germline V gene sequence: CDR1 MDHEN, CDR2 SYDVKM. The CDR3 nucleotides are TGTGCCAGCCTCAGGCAAGGGCTAGCGGGAGTGGGTACGCAGTATTTT. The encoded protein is CASLRQGLAGVGTQYF. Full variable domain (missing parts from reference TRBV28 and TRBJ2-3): DVKVTQSSRYLVKRTGEKVFLECVQDMDHENMFWYRQDPGLGLRLIYFSYDVKMKEKGDIPEGYSVSREKKERFSLILESASTNQTSMYLCASLRQGLAGVGTQYFGPGTRLTVL.

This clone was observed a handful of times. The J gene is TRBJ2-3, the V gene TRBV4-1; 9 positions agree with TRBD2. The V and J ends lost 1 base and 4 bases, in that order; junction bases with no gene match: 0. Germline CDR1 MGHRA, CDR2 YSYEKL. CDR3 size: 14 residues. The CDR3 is CASSQVAGADTQYF. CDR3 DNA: TGCGCCAGCAGCCAAGTAGCGGGAGCAGATACGCAGTATTTT.